These 2 T cell receptor beta chains were sequenced from one sample in a study. TCRdb reanalysed the RT-PCR reads using MiXCR and keeps one entry per CDR3 protein. This table holds about 700,000 distinct CDR3 sequences, 14% found once. Sequenced input: memory CD4+ T cells from blood. These receptor sequences come from a female donor in good health, serving as a healthy control.

This chain uses TRBV30 with TRBJ1-5, with D maybe TRBD1 (5 bases). Germline CDR1 GTSNPN, CDR2 SVGIG (reference sequence). CDR3 length: 15 residues. The V end was cut by 0 bases, the J end by 3 bases, with 12 bases between. The DNA of the CDR3 is TGTGCCTGGAGTGTAACCGGGGGGGACAATCAGCCCCAGCATTTT. Translating it yields CAWSVTGGDNQPQHF. Based on the CDR3 plus reference TRBV30 and TRBJ1-5, the full variable domain is SQTIHQWPATLVQPVGSPLSLECTVEGTSNPNLYWYRQAAGRGLQLLFYSVGIGQISSEVPQNLSASRPQDRQFILSSKKLLLSDSGFYLCAWSVTGGDNQPQHFGDGTRLSIL.

This clonotype was counted at least ten times. J is TRBJ2-3 and V is TRBV18; 8 nucleotides match TRBD2. J lost 0 bases, V lost 8 bases, and 4 bases had no gene match. The CDR3 totals 14 residues. Germline lookup yields CDR1 KGHSH and CDR2 LQKENI. This chain's CDR3 is CASASSGSTDTQYF. The CDR3 DNA is TGTGCCAGCGCGTCTAGCGGGAGCACAGATACGCAGTATTTT.